The 24 T cell receptor beta chains presented below share a single source sample, sequenced in a study of T cells in Graves' hyperthyroidism and ophthalmopathy. Amplification yielded TCR beta CDR3 regions, with RNA transcripts as the source. Primed by the HTBI set, a first-round RT-PCR was run on the TCR CDR3. TCRdb reprocessed the multiplex PCR reads via MiXCR and lists one record per CDR3 protein. The data hold 550,000 to 600,000 distinct CDR3 sequences, with approximately 15% observed a single time. The sample was blood. All receptors come from a woman aged 18-29 years with Graves' ophthalmopathy.

This clonotype was seen at least ten times. The chain employs TRBV5-1 and TRBJ2-7; TRBD2 agrees at 12 bases. The ends lost 0 bases at V and 0 bases at J; junction bases unmatched: 1. The CDR3 contains 16 residues. Germline CDR1 reads SGHRS; CDR2 reads YFSETQ. The CDR3 loop is CASSLGTSGTSYEQYF. DNA for the CDR3: TGCGCCAGCAGCTTGGGGACTAGCGGGACCTCCTACGAGCAGTACTTC.

This clonotype has at least ten counts. The chain carries TRBV28 and TRBJ2-1, with 12 nucleotides matching TRBD2. The V and J ends lost 2 bases and 9 bases, in that order; junction bases with no gene match: 2. CDR1 is MDHEN and CDR2 is SYDVKM in the germline V gene. The CDR3 is made up of 14 amino acids. The CDR3 is CASSLQLAGGEQFF. The CDR3 DNA reads TGTGCCAGCAGTTTACAACTAGCGGGAGGTGAGCAGTTCTTC.

This chain connects TRBV5-8 to TRBJ2-1; TRBD2 agrees at 10 bases. The CDR3 runs 18 residues. The V gene end was trimmed by 0 bases and the J gene end by 0 bases; junction bases not matched to a gene: 6. CDR1 is SGHTS, CDR2 YDEGEE, per germline. CDR3 in DNA: TGTGCCAGCAGCTTGGATAAGACTAGCGGGTTCTCCTACAATGAGCAGTTCTTC. Amino acids: CASSLDKTSGFSYNEQFF. The whole variable domain, filled in from reference TRBV5-8 and TRBJ2-1, reads EAGVTQSPTHLIKTRGQQATLRCSPISGHTSVYWYQQALGLGLQFLLWYDEGEERNRGNFPPRFSGRQFPNYSSELNVNALELEDSALYLCASSLDKTSGFSYNEQFFGPGTRLTVL.

V is TRBV9 and J is TRBJ1-1; D unresolved. Germline V CDR1 and CDR2: SGDLS, YYNGEE. Trimming cost V 4 bases and J 2 bases, with 12 bases left between them. The CDR3 runs 14 residues. The CDR3 region has the DNA TGTGCCAGCAGCCTGGCAGGCAAAAACACTGAAGCTTTCTTT. This sequence encodes CASSLAGKNTEAFF.

At least ten counts were recorded for this clonotype. The V gene is TRBV6-2 or TRBV6-3, the J gene TRBJ2-1, with D hard to call. V was shortened by 2 bases and J by 4 bases, with 9 bases between the two germline ends. CDR1 MNHEY and CDR2 SVGEGT come from the germline V gene. This CDR3 is 14 amino acids long. The CDR3 reads CASSYVLGYNEQFF. As DNA, the CDR3 is TGTGCCAGCAGTTACGTATTAGGGTACAATGAGCAGTTCTTC.

This clonotype has at least ten counts. The J gene is TRBJ2-3, the V gene TRBV7-8, with TRBD2 matching 7 bases. Trimming at V came to 2 bases and at J to 0 bases, leaving 17 bases not matched to a gene. The CDR3 runs 20 residues. CDR1 is SGHVS and CDR2 is FQNEAQ in the germline V gene. The DNA for the CDR3 is TGTGCCAGCAGCTTAAGGGCGCCGCGGCTAGCGGTTAACAGCACAGATACGCAGTATTTT. Translation: CASSLRAPRLAVNSTDTQYF.

This clonotype appeared a few times. V is TRBV4-3 and J is TRBJ2-3, with 9 bases aligning to TRBD2. Looked up from germline, CDR1 is LGHNA and CDR2 is YSLEER. V trimming: 1 base; J trimming: 2 bases; junction bases outside the gene matches: 13. This CDR3 has 19 residues. CDR3 sequence reads: CASSQGLAGNLGTTDTQYF. The DNA of the CDR3 is TGCGCCAGCAGCCAAGGGCTAGCGGGAAATTTGGGGACCACAGATACGCAGTATTTT.

This clonotype showed up many times. The chain links TRBV7-8 to TRBJ1-5; perhaps TRBD1 as D (6 bases). The CDR3 has 19 residues. CDR1 and CDR2 (germline): SGHVS, FQNEAQ. V lost 5 bases, J lost 4 bases, and 27 bases lay in between. Written as DNA, the CDR3 is TGTGCCAGCAGCCTCACGCGGGGGCAATTCCTCACGCCAAATCAGCCCCAGCATTTT. This translates into CASSLTRGQFLTPNQPQHF.

This clonotype has a handful of counts. The chain carries TRBV7-2 and TRBJ2-2; 7 nucleotides agree with TRBD1. Germline V CDR1 and CDR2: SGHTA, FQGNSA. The trim removed 5 bases at V and 4 bases at J, leaving 7 bases unmatched. This CDR3 region has 15 residues. In DNA form, the CDR3 reads TGTGCCAGCAGCGCGCGACAGGGACCCACCGGGGAGCTGTTTTTT. Its protein is CASSARQGPTGELFF.

In regard to this clonotype: Being one base from a much bigger clone, this may be a read error. The genes are TRBV7-2 and TRBJ2-2; no reliable D call. Trimming took 5 bases from V and 7 from J, leaving 20 bases between them. This CDR3 has 16 amino acids. From germline, CDR1 is SGHTA and CDR2 FQGNSA. The CDR3 here is CASSPTSGSEIGELFF. CDR3 nucleotides: TGTGCCAGCAGCCCGACCTCCGGGTCCGAGATCGGGGAGCTGTTTTTT.

The chain has TRBV11-2 and TRBJ2-7; TRBD2 aligns across 8 bases. The J segment lost 2 bases and the V segment lost 2 bases, leaving 11 bases of the junction unmatched. This CDR3 comprises 17 residues. CDR1 SGHAT and CDR2 FQNNGV come from the germline V gene. The DNA of the CDR3 is TGTGCCAGCAGCTTAATTAAGGGGACTAGGCAAACCTACGAGCAGTACTTC. This sequence encodes CASSLIKGTRQTYEQYF.

The genes are TRBV6-2 or TRBV6-3 and TRBJ2-3; 12 bases fit TRBD2. This CDR3 comprises 17 residues. The V gene end was trimmed by 2 bases and the J gene end by 0 bases; junction bases not matched to a gene: 3. Per germline, CDR1 MNHEY and CDR2 SVGEGT. The CDR3 sequence is CASSYGGLAGSTDTQYF. Written as DNA, the CDR3 is TGTGCCAGCAGTTACGGGGGACTAGCGGGTAGCACAGATACGCAGTATTTT.

This clonotype was seen a few times. At one of its ends the junction is not consistent with the germline gene, which may arise from a read error. This chain uses TRBV20-1 with TRBJ2-1, with 11 bases aligning to TRBD2. CDR1 is DFQATT and CDR2 is SNEGSKA in the germline V gene (reference sequence). This CDR3 spans 15 amino acids. The CDR3: CSARTSGRNMNGQFF. In DNA, the CDR3 is TGCAGTGCTAGAACTAGCGGGAGAAATATGAATGGGCAGTTCTTC.

This clonotype was seen at least ten times. The gene calls are TRBV2 and TRBJ2-1; D is perhaps TRBD2 (6 bases). Germline V CDR1 and CDR2: SNHLY, FYNNEI. V was trimmed by 7 bases and J by 0 bases, leaving 16 bases between them. The CDR3 consists of 16 residues. CDR3 DNA: TGTGCCAGCACCCTTGACGGGAGCCCCTCCTACAATGAGCAGTTCTTC. Translating gives CASTLDGSPSYNEQFF.

Many counts were recorded for this clonotype. The rearrangement links TRBV15 to TRBJ2-7; 10 bases map to TRBD2. Germline assignment: CDR1 LNHNV and CDR2 YYDKDF (reference sequence). The J segment lost 5 bases and the V segment lost 1 base, leaving 23 bases of the junction unmatched. The CDR3 spans 21 residues. This CDR3 reads CATSRAPRQGGLAVYLDEQYF. Written as DNA, the CDR3 is TGTGCCACCAGCAGAGCCCCGAGGCAGGGAGGACTAGCGGTGTATCTGGACGAGCAGTACTTC.

In this sample, this clonotype turned up a few times. The gene calls are TRBV9 and TRBJ2-5; 7 nucleotides agree with TRBD1. Germline V gene sequence: CDR1 SGDLS, CDR2 YYNGEE. J lost 0 bases, V lost 4 bases, and 9 bases had no gene match. This CDR3 is built from 16 residues. The CDR3 here is CASSPEGTVYQETQYF. CDR3 DNA: TGTGCCAGCAGCCCAGAGGGGACAGTCTACCAAGAGACCCAGTACTTC.

The rearrangement uses TRBV28 and TRBJ2-7; the match to TRBD2 covers 11 bases. V was clipped by 6 bases and J by 2 bases; unmatched bases: 6. Germline lookup yields CDR1 MDHEN and CDR2 SYDVKM. The CDR3 extends over 15 amino acids. This CDR3 reads CASRIRLAGTYEQYF. The CDR3 DNA is TGTGCCAGCAGGATCCGACTAGCGGGGACCTACGAGCAGTACTTC.

This clonotype was detected many times. The gene calls are TRBV2 and TRBJ2-3; 8 bases match TRBD2. Germline trimming cut 8 bases from V and 6 bases from J; bases unmatched to any gene: 10. The CDR3 totals 14 residues. Germline V gene sequence: CDR1 SNHLY, CDR2 FYNNEI. CDR3: CASVRREDTDTQYF. The CDR3 coding sequence is TGTGCCAGCGTGAGGCGGGAGGATACCGATACGCAGTATTTT.

Many counts were recorded for this clonotype. This chain uses TRBV28 with TRBJ1-2; 11 positions agree with TRBD1. This CDR3 comprises 16 residues. Germline-derived CDR1 and CDR2 are MDHEN and SYDVKM. V lost 4 bases and J lost 2; bases outside the gene matches: 6. The CDR3 bases are TGTGCCAGCAGTTCAGGAGGACAGGGGGCAAACTATGGCTACACCTTC. Translated, it gives CASSSGGQGANYGYTF.

This rearrangement joins TRBV5-4 to TRBJ1-5; D gene ambiguous. This CDR3 comprises 14 residues. CDR1 is SGHNT, CDR2 YYREEE, per germline (reference sequence). Trimming left V 5 bases short and J 4 bases short, with 13 bases between. The chain's CDR3 is CASRLRRHNQPQHF. Here the CDR3 DNA reads TGTGCCAGCAGACTCCGACGGCATAATCAGCCCCAGCATTTT.

This clonotype was observed many times. V is TRBV3-1 and J is TRBJ1-1, with 7 bases lining up with TRBD1. This CDR3 has 16 residues. Trimming cost V 1 base and J 4 bases; bases outside gene matches: 9. From germline, CDR1 is LGHDT and CDR2 YNNKEL (reference sequence). CDR3 residues: CASSQALRGRGTEAFF. In nucleotides, the CDR3 is TGTGCCAGCAGCCAAGCCCTGAGGGGGCGCGGCACTGAAGCTTTCTTT.

The chain recombines TRBV7-9 with TRBJ2-7; 9 nucleotides align to TRBD2. J lost 9 bases, V lost 1 base, and 7 bases had no gene match. Germline V gene data show CDR1 as SEHNR and CDR2 as FQNEAQ (reference sequence). The CDR3 has 14 residues. The CDR3 region is CASSLVLAGEVQYF. Written as DNA, the CDR3 is TGTGCCAGCAGCTTAGTGTTAGCGGGAGAGGTGCAGTACTTC.

Ten or more counts support this clonotype. V usage is TRBV6-1 and J usage is TRBJ1-1, with D perhaps TRBD1 (5 bases). Germline CDR1 MNHNS, CDR2 SASEGT. Trimming cost V 6 bases and J 1 base, with 12 bases left between them. This CDR3 contains 14 residues. The CDR3 loop is CASSYRRENTEAFF. In nucleotides, the CDR3 is TGTGCCAGCAGCTACAGGAGAGAGAACACTGAAGCTTTCTTT.

J is TRBJ1-1 and V is TRBV12-5; tentative D call: TRBD1 (5 bases). CDR1 and CDR2 from the germline V gene are LGHNT and FRNRAP. The CDR3 is 16 amino acids. The ends were cut back, 3 bases at V and 1 base at J, with 15 bases in the middle. CDR3 nucleotide sequence: TGTGCTAGTGGTTTCTTCAAGGGGTTGGGGAACACTGAAGCTTTCTTT. It encodes CASGFFKGLGNTEAFF.